One sample yielded the 2 T cell receptor beta chains listed below, sequenced in a study of naive and memory T cell subsets. The beta constant-region primer was an equimolar mix of two oligonucleotides covering TRBC1 and TRBC2. TCRdb passed the UMI-ligation and nested PCR reads through MiXCR, listing each CDR3 protein once. The table has about 85,000 distinct CDR3 sequences, 13% seen once; the top ten hold approximately 0.84%. Sequencing was carried out using central memory CD4+ T cells from blood. The origin of the receptors is a human donor in good health.

The sample holds a few counts of this clonotype. The chain carries TRBV7-8 and TRBJ2-3, with D tentatively TRBD2 (5 bases). Deletions cut 6 bases from V and 3 bases from J, with 10 bases between. CDR3 length: 13 amino acids. Germline V gene data show CDR1 as SGHVS and CDR2 as FQNEAQ. CDR3 protein: CASRLDTTDTQYF. The CDR3 DNA is TGTGCCAGCAGACTAGACACTACAGATACGCAGTATTTT.

The J gene is TRBJ1-4, the V gene TRBV6-5; D is undetermined. Trimming took off 2 bases at V and 0 bases at J, with 1 base between the two ends. The CDR3 is 13 residues long. Per germline, CDR1 MNHEY and CDR2 SVGAGI. In DNA, the CDR3 is TGTGCCAGCAGTTACACAACTAATGAAAAACTGTTTTTT. Its translation: CASSYTTNEKLFF.